The sequence of this T cell receptor (beta chain) was determined in a study of T-cell reconstitution after alpha-beta-depleted transplantation in children. General study results and limits: Two months or so post-transplant, alpha-beta T cells reportedly derived from several hundred expanded graft clones. Diversity of TCRbeta at day 60 was high in some patients, arising from surviving recipient T cells and thymic progenitors. Diversity and T-cell counts at one year after transplant derived mostly from new T cells.

Germline V gene lookup returns CDR1 LGHNA and CDR2 YNFKEQ. The CDR3 runs 15 residues. V was pared by 6 bases and J by 0 bases, with 5 bases of the junction left unmatched. Unique molecular identifiers were used in preparing the TCRbeta library. TCRdb re-analysed the PCR reads in MiXCR, keeping a single row per CDR3 protein. The top ten clones hold about 28% of a sample with about a million distinct CDR3 sequences, roughly 31% of them seen once. This clonotype was counted only a few times. The antigen remains undetermined. This receptor was obtained from a boy younger than two who had a stem cell transplant for SCID, so the T cells may come from the graft donor. This sequence joins TRBV4-2 and TRBJ1-3; 7 bases are shared with TRBD1. Sequences were derived from PBMCs, mostly from graft donor cells, sampled 360 days after TCRalphabeta/CD19-depleted stem cell transplant. This chain's CDR3 is CASSTGVTSGNTIYF. CDR3 DNA sequence: TGTGCCAGCAGTACAGGGGTTACCTCTGGAAACACCATATATTTT.